The table lists the clone carrying this T cell receptor beta chain with many counts. This sample was taken from a study of T cells in Graves' hyperthyroidism and ophthalmopathy. CDR3 length: 13 amino acids. From germline, CDR1 is SNHLY and CDR2 FYNNEI. V shed 8 bases and J shed 5 bases, with 16 bases lying between them. Each ophthalmopathy patient scored at least 3 on the Clinical Activity Score and at least 4 on NOSPECS grade, with duration under 3 months. TCR beta CDR3 sequences were amplified from RNA transcripts. Carried out on the TCR CDR3, a first-round RT-PCR used the HTBI primer set. TCRdb independently ran MiXCR on the multiplex PCR reads; one entry per CDR3 protein. Of about 610,000 distinct CDR3 sequences listed, roughly 15% are singletons.

This chain connects TRBV2 to TRBJ2-7; no firm D call. The sample comprised blood. This sequence was found in a middle-aged woman with Graves' ophthalmopathy. The CDR3 reads CASGETAVHEQYF. The CDR3 DNA reads TGTGCCAGCGGAGAGACCGCTGTCCACGAGCAGTACTTC.